Each of the 4 T cell receptor beta chains below was sequenced from the same sample in a study of human T cells and chemical hapten exposure. One entry per CDR3 protein results from TCRdb running MiXCR on the RACE reads. This sample has some 180,000 distinct CDR3 sequences, with 24% found just once. The time point: patch test 3, about 24 weeks after DPC sensitization. Stated treatment: therapeutic diphenylcyclopropenone sensitization with weekly scalp DPC. Source: whole blood, taken in connection with sensitization to the hapten diphenylcyclopropenone (DPC). All receptors derive from a woman aged 35 to 49 with alopecia areata. Some clones in this sample may be carry-over from other donors' samples.

J is TRBJ2-5 and V is TRBV6-2 or TRBV6-3, with D possibly being TRBD2 (7 bases). Germline V gene sequence: CDR1 MNHEY, CDR2 SVGEGT. The CDR3 is made up of 15 amino acids. The germline V and J ends were trimmed by 2 bases and 1 base, with 11 bases remaining between them. CDR3 bases: TGTGCCAGCAGTTACGGGGGGGCCGCCCAAGAGACCCAGTACTTC. This translates into CASSYGGAAQETQYF.

This chain connects TRBV20-1 to TRBJ1-1; D is perhaps TRBD1 (5 bases). Germline assignment: CDR1 DFQATT and CDR2 SNEGSKA (reference sequence). V lost 5 bases and J lost 0, with 10 bases in between. The length of the CDR3 is 13 residues. CDR3 bases: TGCAGTGCTCCACGGGACCTGAACACTGAAGCTTTCTTT. This translates into CSAPRDLNTEAFF.

This rearrangement joins TRBV12-3 or TRBV12-4 to TRBJ2-5; 11 bases align to TRBD1. V shed 7 bases and J 5 bases; nucleotides not matched to a gene: 12. The CDR3 extends over 16 amino acids. In nucleotides, the CDR3 is TGTGCCAGCACCTACGCCCGGACAGGGGGCGTTGAGACCCAGTACTTC. As protein: CASTYARTGGVETQYF.

This chain connects TRBV5-1 to TRBJ2-2; D is undetermined. This CDR3 has 15 residues. CDR1 SGHRS and CDR2 YFSETQ come from the germline V gene. The ends were cut back, 0 bases at V and 1 base at J, with 7 bases in the middle. The CDR3 spells CASSLDYRNTGELFF. DNA for the CDR3: TGCGCCAGCAGCTTGGACTATCGGAACACCGGGGAGCTGTTTTTT.